This T cell receptor beta chain was observed in a study of follicular helper T cells after annual influenza vaccination. TCRdb keeps only in-frame clones here, not all; method: immunoSEQ multiplex PCR. The repertoire holds thousands of clones, about 83% seen once, with approximately 1% in the top ten. The CDR3 length is 17 residues. J lost 1 base, V lost 5 bases, and 7 bases had no gene match. Germline CDR1 reads ENHRY; CDR2 reads SYGVKD. Regarding time point: 2015-2016 season, 7 days after influenza vaccination. The genes are TRBV10-3 and TRBJ2-3; 12 bases fit TRBD2. This material consisted of CXCR5+ CD38- circulating T follicular helper cells from blood, taken 7 days after influenza vaccination. As to subset: circulating Tfh, non-naive CD4+CXCR5+PD-1+ (ICOS+CD38+ or ICOS-CD38-). The TCR sequence derives from an adult who received the influenza vaccine. DNA of the CDR3: TGTGCCATCAGTCCTAGCGGGGGGGCCGTCGGCACAGATACGCAGTATTTT. It specifies CAISPSGGAVGTDTQYF.